This T cell receptor (beta chain) came from a study of T cell repertoires in cytomegalovirus infection. The overall study: Through public TCR beta signatures, both CMV infection and matching HLA type were indicated.

MiXCR was run by TCRdb on the reads, yielding one entry per CDR3 protein. The sample includes about 740,000 distinct CDR3 sequences, 35% of them seen just once. This clonotype was seen only a few times. Its target is not known. Study results and limitations: Clonotypes of TCR beta that were HLA-C-restricted and CMV-specific dominated the ex vivo response.

The CDR3 sequence is 14 residues long. Germline CDR1 SGHTA, CDR2 FQGNSA. V dropped 5 bases and J dropped 5 bases, with 15 bases sitting between them. Sequencing was done on a sample of PBMCs. The chain employs TRBV7-2 and TRBJ2-5; D possibly corresponds to TRBD1 (7 bases). The receptor was isolated from a human donor in good health (CMV status not recorded). Some clones in this sample may be carry-over from other donors' samples. The CDR3 nucleotides read TGTGCCAGCAGCCCCACCAGGGGGGTGGAGACCCAGTACTTC. Residues: CASSPTRGVETQYF.